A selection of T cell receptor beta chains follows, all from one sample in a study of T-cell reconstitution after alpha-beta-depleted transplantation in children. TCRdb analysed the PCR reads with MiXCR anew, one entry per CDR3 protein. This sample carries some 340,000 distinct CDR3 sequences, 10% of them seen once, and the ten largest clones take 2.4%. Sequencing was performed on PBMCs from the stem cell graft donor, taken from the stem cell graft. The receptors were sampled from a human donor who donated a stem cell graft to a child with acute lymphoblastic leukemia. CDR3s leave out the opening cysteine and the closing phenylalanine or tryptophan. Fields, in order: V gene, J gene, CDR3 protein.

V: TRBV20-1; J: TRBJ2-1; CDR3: CARSPTSDQRPTYNEQF
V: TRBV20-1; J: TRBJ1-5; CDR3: SARMSGNQPQH
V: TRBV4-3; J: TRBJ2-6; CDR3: ASSQDQGGGANVLT
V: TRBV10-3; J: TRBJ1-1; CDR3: AISSPPGGLNTEAF
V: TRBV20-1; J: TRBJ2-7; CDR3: SARDSDRSSYEQY
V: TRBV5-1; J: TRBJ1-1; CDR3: ASSNTGGPDTEAF
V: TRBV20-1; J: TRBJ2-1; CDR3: SARELGTEYNEQF
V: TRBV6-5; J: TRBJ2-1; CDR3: ASSYISRLSSNEQF
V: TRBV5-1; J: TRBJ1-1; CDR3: ASSPDRGLTEAF
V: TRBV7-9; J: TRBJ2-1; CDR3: ASSHLLAFYNEQF
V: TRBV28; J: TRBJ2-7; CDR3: ASSFFGTRFIYEQY
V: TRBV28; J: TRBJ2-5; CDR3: ASREQGKETQY